The clone carrying this T cell receptor beta chain was recorded only once. Its antigen is currently unknown. Naive CD8 populations comprised CD45RO-negative cells positively selected for CCR7, excluding terminally differentiated effector memory CD45RA+ cells. Study processing details: ImmunoSEQ sequences covered only the junction and lacked quality scores; filtering therefore differed. The repertoire was sequenced with immunoSEQ multiplex PCR; TCRdb's copy has only in-frame clones and lacks some. That table furnishes V, J and clone size, whereas the DNA furnished D and trimming. Of 2 million to 2.5 million clones in the sample, approximately 94% were seen once. These data belong to a study of shared clonotypes between healthy human individuals. Study-wide findings and caveats: The naive CD4 repertoires of a handful of donors were compared, and around 4.9% of clonotypes were shared.

Germline lookup yields CDR1 SQVTM and CDR2 ANQGSEA. This CDR3 spans 17 amino acids. V dropped 0 bases and J dropped 2; count of bases not matched to a gene: 10. The sequence came from a young man in good health. This sequence joins TRBV29-1 and TRBJ2-3; 8 nucleotides agree with TRBD2. The sequenced material came from naive CD8+ T cells sorted from blood. CDR3 region: CSVEDPRELAVTDTQYF. The CDR3 nucleotides read TGCAGCGTTGAAGATCCCCGGGAACTAGCGGTCACAGATACGCAGTATTTT.